Following are 23 T cell receptor beta chains from one sample sequenced in a study of CD8 T cells in Susac syndrome. cDNA came from roughly 0.53 to 1 ug RNA primed by random hexamers. Using its own MiXCR run on the immunoSEQ multiplex PCR reads, TCRdb lists one record per CDR3 protein. Seen here are around 180,000 distinct CDR3 sequences, roughly 92% observed once, and the top ten hold around 0.097%. The sequenced sample was CD4+ T cells from PBMCs. The receptors originated from a human donor with multiple sclerosis.

The chain couples TRBV19 to TRBJ2-4; 7 bases are a match to TRBD1. Germline lookup yields CDR1 LNHDA and CDR2 SQIVND (reference sequence). The CDR3 covers 14 residues. Trimming at V came to 3 bases and at J to 6 bases, leaving 5 bases not matched to a gene. Here the CDR3 reads CASSMKGAGNIQYF. The CDR3 nucleotides read TGTGCCAGTAGTATGAAGGGGGCGGGAAACATTCAGTACTTC.

CDR3 nucleotides: TGTGCCATCAGGACGGGACAGGGGGGTTACGAGCAGTACTTC. It specifies CAIRTGQGGYEQYF. The gene calls are TRBV10-3 and TRBJ2-7; 11 bases are shared with TRBD1. V lost 6 bases, J lost 4 bases, and 5 bases stayed unmatched. This CDR3 is built from 14 residues. Per the germline V gene, CDR1 is ENHRY and CDR2 is SYGVKD.

In this sample, this clonotype turned up once. The chain carries TRBV5-1 and TRBJ2-5; 8 bases fit TRBD1. The J segment lost 5 bases and the V segment lost 4 bases, leaving 16 bases of the junction unmatched. This CDR3 has 17 residues. The germline CDR1 and CDR2 sequences are SGHRS and YFSETQ. CDR3 DNA: TGCGCCAGCAGCCCGGCGGGCGCCAGGGGGCGTTGGGAGACCCAGTACTTC. This sequence encodes CASSPAGARGRWETQYF.

This rearrangement joins TRBV6-2 or TRBV6-3 to TRBJ1-2; no clear D. V was clipped by 7 bases and J by 5 bases, with 20 bases between them. This CDR3 is built from 15 residues. Per germline, CDR1 MNHEY and CDR2 SVGEGT. This CDR3 is CASTKGLREGYGYTF. The CDR3 DNA reads TGTGCCAGCACTAAAGGCCTTCGGGAGGGTTATGGCTACACCTTC.

The chain carries TRBV20-1 and TRBJ2-5, with 8 positions matching TRBD1. Germline CDR1 and CDR2: DFQATT and SNEGSKA (reference sequence). This CDR3 is built from 15 residues. V lost 6 bases and J lost 3; bases outside the gene matches: 12. The CDR3 protein is CSATTGTGVKETQYF. CDR3 in DNA: TGCAGTGCCACCACCGGGACAGGTGTAAAAGAGACCCAGTACTTC.

V usage is TRBV7-9 and J usage is TRBJ2-5; possible D gene TRBD2, 6 bases. Germline lookup yields CDR1 SEHNR and CDR2 FQNEAQ (reference sequence). The V end was cut by 6 bases, the J end by 0 bases, with 14 bases between. This CDR3 has 15 amino acids. As DNA, the CDR3 is TGTGCCAGCAGAGTGGGGGGATCGTACCAAGAGACCCAGTACTTC. Its protein is CASRVGGSYQETQYF.

The gene calls are TRBV19 and TRBJ1-1; a weak D match, TRBD1 (6 bases). Trimming cost V 1 base and J 4 bases, with 10 bases left between them. Germline-derived CDR1 and CDR2 are LNHDA and SQIVND (reference sequence). The CDR3 is 14 residues long. The DNA of the CDR3 is TGTGCCAGTAGTATAGGGCAGGGGAGCACTGAAGCTTTCTTT. Amino acids: CASSIGQGSTEAFF.

This clonotype was observed once. This rearrangement joins TRBV24-1 to TRBJ2-2; TRBD2 matches at 7 bases. Per germline, CDR1 KGHDR and CDR2 SFDVKD. The CDR3 extends over 17 amino acids. Trimming removed 3 bases from V and 6 bases from J; junction bases left unmatched: 12. The CDR3 loop is CATSDPSGGTTPGELFF. In DNA, the CDR3 is TGTGCCACCAGTGATCCCTCCGGGGGGACTACTCCCGGGGAGCTGTTTTTT.

For the CDR3, the DNA is TGCGCCAGCAGCACGGGACTAGCGGGGGGGCGCACAGATACGCAGTATTTT. Protein sequence: CASSTGLAGGRTDTQYF. The rearrangement links TRBV5-1 to TRBJ2-3, with 16 bases identical to TRBD2. The CDR3 is 17 amino acids. The ends lost 4 bases at V and 1 base at J; junction bases unmatched: 3. Germline V gives CDR1 SGHRS, CDR2 YFSETQ.

Here the CDR3 DNA reads TGTGCCAGCAGCCCGGACAGGACTTTCTCTGGAAACACCATATATTTT. Its translation: CASSPDRTFSGNTIYF. V and J are TRBV7-9 and TRBJ1-3, with 7 bases that match TRBD1. J lost 0 bases, V lost 5 bases, and 7 bases had no gene match. This CDR3 has 16 residues. The germline V gene encodes CDR1 SEHNR and CDR2 FQNEAQ (reference sequence).

The J gene is TRBJ2-5, the V gene TRBV23-1, with 8 bases lining up with TRBD1. TRBV23-1 belongs to the ORF category, with a function that is uncertain. This CDR3 comprises 16 residues. V trimming: 2 bases; J trimming: 5 bases; junction bases outside the gene matches: 10. In DNA, the CDR3 is TGCGCCAGCAGTCAAGCCGACAGGGGCCCAGGGGAGACCCAGTACTTC. Amino acids: CASSQADRGPGETQYF.

This chain links TRBV5-1 with TRBJ2-1; the match to TRBD2 covers 7 bases. V gave up 2 bases and J gave up 9 bases; unmatched junction bases: 8. Germline CDR1 reads SGHRS; CDR2 reads YFSETQ. The CDR3 consists of 14 residues. CDR3 in amino acids: CASSLGTISGEQFF. CDR3 nucleotides: TGCGCCAGCAGCTTAGGGACTATAAGCGGTGAGCAGTTCTTC.

The CDR3 bases are TGTGCCAGCAGCATCCCAACATCGGAAGCTTTCTTT. Amino acids: CASSIPTSEAFF. The chain combines TRBV28 with TRBJ1-1; D is uncertain. This CDR3 is built from 12 residues. Germline CDR1 MDHEN, CDR2 SYDVKM. Trimming stripped 6 bases from V and 8 bases from J, with 13 bases between.

CDR3 region: CASLRDTEAFF. CDR3 nucleotides: TGTGCCAGCCTTAGGGACACTGAAGCTTTCTTT. This rearrangement joins TRBV2 to TRBJ1-1; D unclear. The germline V and J ends were trimmed by 8 bases and 3 bases, with 7 bases remaining between them. Germline assignment: CDR1 SNHLY and CDR2 FYNNEI. The CDR3 is 11 amino acids.

The V and J genes are TRBV6-2 or TRBV6-3 and TRBJ1-5; TRBD1 matches at 8 bases. The J segment lost 0 bases and the V segment lost 6 bases, leaving 13 bases of the junction unmatched. Germline-derived CDR1 and CDR2 are MNHEY and SVGEGT. The CDR3 contains 18 residues. The CDR3 DNA is TGTGCCAGCAGACCTACCCACTCGACAGGGGTTAGCAATCAGCCCCAGCATTTT. This sequence encodes CASRPTHSTGVSNQPQHF.

There are a few counts of this clonotype. The chain recombines TRBV7-3 with TRBJ2-1; possibly TRBD1 for D (5 bases). The germline gives CDR1 SGHTA, CDR2 FQGTGA. CDR3 size: 15 residues. V was clipped by 5 bases and J by 1 base, with 12 bases between them. CDR3 nucleotide sequence: TGTGCCAGCAGCCCCGGACACTCTTCCTACAATGAGCAGTTCTTC. Protein product: CASSPGHSSYNEQFF.

This chain joins TRBV7-2 and TRBJ2-7; tentative D call: TRBD2 (6 bases). Germline CDR1 is SGHTA and CDR2 is FQGNSA. This CDR3 contains 14 residues. Between the trimmed V and J ends, which lost 3 bases and 2 bases, there was a span of 11 bases. The CDR3 nucleotides read TGTGCCAGCAGCTTCCAGGGAGGACCCTACGAGCAGTACTTC. It codes for CASSFQGGPYEQYF.

The chain has TRBV4-1 and TRBJ1-2; D is undetermined. V was shortened by 4 bases and J by 6 bases, with 15 bases between the two germline ends. The CDR3 covers 14 residues. The germline gives CDR1 MGHRA, CDR2 YSYEKL. CDR3 bases: TGCGCCAGCAGCCGGATAATCGGGGTAGATGGCTACACCTTC. Its protein is CASSRIIGVDGYTF.

This rearrangement joins TRBV5-4 to TRBJ2-5, with D maybe TRBD1 (6 bases). The CDR3 has 14 residues. V was trimmed by 10 bases and J by 5 bases, leaving 21 bases between them. Germline CDR1 SGHNT, CDR2 YYREEE (reference sequence). CDR3 in DNA: TGTGCCGTCAGATCCTGGGGGCGCGAGGAGACCCAGTACTTC. This codes for CAVRSWGREETQYF.

The chain has TRBV18 and TRBJ2-7; 13 nucleotides line up with TRBD2. V lost 0 bases and J lost 6; bases outside the gene matches: 2. CDR1 is KGHSH, CDR2 LQKENI, per germline. CDR3 length: 15 residues. For the CDR3, the DNA is TGTGCCAGCTCACCACCGGGACTAGCGGGACTCGAGCAGTACTTC. Its protein product is CASSPPGLAGLEQYF.

This chain joins TRBV2 and TRBJ2-1; the D gene is possibly TRBD1 (6 bases). V lost 3 bases to trimming and J lost 2 bases, with 14 bases between them. Germline values: CDR1 SNHLY, CDR2 FYNNEI. The CDR3 contains 16 residues. The CDR3 sequence: CASSEGALAAYNEQFF. In DNA, the CDR3 is TGTGCCAGCAGTGAGGGGGCCCTGGCGGCCTACAATGAGCAGTTCTTC.

The rearrangement joins TRBV6-6 to TRBJ1-5; D is unclear. The ends were cut back, 2 bases at V and 3 bases at J, with 14 bases in the middle. The CDR3 consists of 16 residues. CDR1 is MNHNY, CDR2 SVGAGI, per germline (reference sequence). CDR3 sequence reads: CASSYRRSLINQPQHF. The CDR3 DNA follows: TGTGCCAGCAGTTACCGAAGGAGTCTAATCAATCAGCCCCAGCATTTT.

This sequence joins TRBV2 and TRBJ2-7; 14 bases agree with TRBD2. This CDR3 is 15 amino acids long. The V gene's germline CDR1 is SNHLY and CDR2 FYNNEI. V was clipped by 6 bases and J by 4 bases; unmatched bases: 5. This chain's CDR3 is CASSEGLAGVYEQYF. The CDR3 region has the DNA TGTGCCAGCAGCGAGGGACTAGCGGGAGTTTACGAGCAGTACTTC.